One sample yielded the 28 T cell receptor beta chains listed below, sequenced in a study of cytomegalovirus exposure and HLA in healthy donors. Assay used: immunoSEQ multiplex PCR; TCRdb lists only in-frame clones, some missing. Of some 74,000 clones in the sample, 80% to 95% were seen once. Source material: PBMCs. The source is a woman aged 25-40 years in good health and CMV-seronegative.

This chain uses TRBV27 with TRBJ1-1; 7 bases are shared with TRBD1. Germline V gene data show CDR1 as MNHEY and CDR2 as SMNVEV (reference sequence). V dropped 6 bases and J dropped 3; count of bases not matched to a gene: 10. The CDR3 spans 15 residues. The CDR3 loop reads CASRTLTTGDTEAFF. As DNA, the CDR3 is TGTGCCAGCAGAACTCTGACAACAGGGGACACTGAAGCTTTCTTT.

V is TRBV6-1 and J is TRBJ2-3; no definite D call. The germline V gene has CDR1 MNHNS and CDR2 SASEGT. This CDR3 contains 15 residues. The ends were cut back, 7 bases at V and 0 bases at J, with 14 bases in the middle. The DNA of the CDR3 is TGTGCCAGCAAAGAATACGGAGTTAGCACAGATACGCAGTATTTT. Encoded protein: CASKEYGVSTDTQYF.

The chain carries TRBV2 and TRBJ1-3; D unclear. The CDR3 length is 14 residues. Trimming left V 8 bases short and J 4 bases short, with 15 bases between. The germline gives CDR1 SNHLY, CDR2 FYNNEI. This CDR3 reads CASYGRVVGNTIYF. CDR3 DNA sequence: TGTGCCAGCTATGGCCGGGTCGTGGGAAACACCATATATTTT.

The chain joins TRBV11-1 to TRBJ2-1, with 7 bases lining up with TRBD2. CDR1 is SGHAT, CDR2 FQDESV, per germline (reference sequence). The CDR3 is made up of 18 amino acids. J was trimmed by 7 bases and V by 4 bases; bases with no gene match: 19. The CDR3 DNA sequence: TGTGCCAGCAGCTCCCCTTTAAAGGGGAGGGCCGGGGTGAATGAGCAGTTCTTC. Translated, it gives CASSSPLKGRAGVNEQFF.

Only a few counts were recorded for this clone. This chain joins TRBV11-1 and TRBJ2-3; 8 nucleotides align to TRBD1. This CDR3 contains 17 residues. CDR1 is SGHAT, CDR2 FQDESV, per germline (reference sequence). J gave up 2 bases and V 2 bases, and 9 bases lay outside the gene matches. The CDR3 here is CASSLPPRTGNTDTQYF. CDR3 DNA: TGTGCCAGCAGCTTACCCCCCCGGACAGGGAACACAGATACGCAGTATTTT.

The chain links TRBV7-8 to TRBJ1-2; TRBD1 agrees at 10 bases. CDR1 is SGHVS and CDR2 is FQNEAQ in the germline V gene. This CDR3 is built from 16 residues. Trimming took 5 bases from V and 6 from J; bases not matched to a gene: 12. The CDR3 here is CASSVTGGLSRDGYTF. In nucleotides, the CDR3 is TGTGCCAGCAGCGTGACAGGGGGCTTGTCCAGGGATGGCTACACCTTC.

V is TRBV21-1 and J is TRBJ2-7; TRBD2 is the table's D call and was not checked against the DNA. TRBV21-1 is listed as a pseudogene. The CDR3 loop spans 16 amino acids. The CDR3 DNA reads TGTGCCAGCAGCACCGAAACCGGGACTAGCTCCTACGAGCAGTACTTC. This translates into CASSTETGTSSYEQYF.

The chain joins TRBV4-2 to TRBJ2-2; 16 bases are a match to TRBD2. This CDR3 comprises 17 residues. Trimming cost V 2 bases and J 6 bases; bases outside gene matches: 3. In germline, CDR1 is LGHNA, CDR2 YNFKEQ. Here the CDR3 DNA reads TGTGCCAGCAGCCAACCCGGGACTAGCGGGAGGGCCGGGGAGCTGTTTTTT. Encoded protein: CASSQPGTSGRAGELFF.

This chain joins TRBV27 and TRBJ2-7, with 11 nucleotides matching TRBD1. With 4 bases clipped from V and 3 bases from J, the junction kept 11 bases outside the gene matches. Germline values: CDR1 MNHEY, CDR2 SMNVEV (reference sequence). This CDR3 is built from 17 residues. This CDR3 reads CASSSLRPGTGGYEQYF. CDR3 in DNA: TGTGCCAGCAGTTCGCTGAGGCCCGGGACAGGGGGCTACGAGCAGTACTTC.

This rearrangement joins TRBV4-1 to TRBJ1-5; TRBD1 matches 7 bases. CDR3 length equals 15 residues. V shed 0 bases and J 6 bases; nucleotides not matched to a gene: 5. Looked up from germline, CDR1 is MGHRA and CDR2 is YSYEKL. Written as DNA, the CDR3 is TGCGCCAGCAGCCAAGATTCGACAGGGCCTCAGCCCCAGCATTTT. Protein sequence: CASSQDSTGPQPQHF.

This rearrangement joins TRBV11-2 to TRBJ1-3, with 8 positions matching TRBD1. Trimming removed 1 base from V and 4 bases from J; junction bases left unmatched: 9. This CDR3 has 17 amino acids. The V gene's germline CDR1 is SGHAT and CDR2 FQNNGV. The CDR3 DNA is TGTGCCAGCAGCTTAGCCAATCAGGGGGCCTCGGGAAACACCATATATTTT. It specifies CASSLANQGASGNTIYF.

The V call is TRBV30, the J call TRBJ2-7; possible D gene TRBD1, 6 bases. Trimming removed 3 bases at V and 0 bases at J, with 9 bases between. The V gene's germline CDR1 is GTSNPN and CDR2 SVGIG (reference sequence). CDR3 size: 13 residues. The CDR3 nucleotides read TGTGCCTGGAGCCGGACAGCCTCCTACGAGCAGTACTTC. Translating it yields CAWSRTASYEQYF.

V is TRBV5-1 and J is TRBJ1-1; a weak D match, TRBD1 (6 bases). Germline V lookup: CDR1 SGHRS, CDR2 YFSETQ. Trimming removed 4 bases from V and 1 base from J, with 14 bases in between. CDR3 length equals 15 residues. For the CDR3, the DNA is TGCGCCAGCAGCACGACAGGAAAGTCGAACACTGAAGCTTTCTTT. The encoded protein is CASSTTGKSNTEAFF.

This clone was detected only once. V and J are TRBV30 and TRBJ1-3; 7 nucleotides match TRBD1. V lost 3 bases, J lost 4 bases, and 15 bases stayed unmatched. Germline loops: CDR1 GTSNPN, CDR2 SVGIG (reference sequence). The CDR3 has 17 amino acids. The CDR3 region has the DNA TGTGCCTGGAGGCATATCAGGGGGAATTTTAAAGGAAACACCATATATTTT. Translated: CAWRHIRGNFKGNTIYF.

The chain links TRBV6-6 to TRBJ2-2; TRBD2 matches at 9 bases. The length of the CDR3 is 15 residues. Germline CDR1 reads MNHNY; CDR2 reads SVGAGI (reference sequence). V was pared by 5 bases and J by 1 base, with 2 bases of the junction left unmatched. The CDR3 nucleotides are TGTGCCAGCAGTGGGACTAGCAGGAACACCGGGGAGCTGTTTTTT. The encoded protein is CASSGTSRNTGELFF.

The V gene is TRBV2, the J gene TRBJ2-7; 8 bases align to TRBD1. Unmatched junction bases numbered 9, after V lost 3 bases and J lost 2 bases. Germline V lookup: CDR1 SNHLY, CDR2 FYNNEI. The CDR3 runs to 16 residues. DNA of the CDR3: TGTGCCAGCAGTGACATTCGGACAGGGTCTCCCTACGAGCAGTACTTC. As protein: CASSDIRTGSPYEQYF. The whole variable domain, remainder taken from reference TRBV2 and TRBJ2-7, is EPEVTQTPSHQVTQMGQEVILRCVPISNHLYFYWYRQILGQKVEFLVSFYNNEISEKSEIFDDQFSVERPDGSNFTLKIRSTKLEDSAMYFCASSDIRTGSPYEQYFGPGTRLTVT.

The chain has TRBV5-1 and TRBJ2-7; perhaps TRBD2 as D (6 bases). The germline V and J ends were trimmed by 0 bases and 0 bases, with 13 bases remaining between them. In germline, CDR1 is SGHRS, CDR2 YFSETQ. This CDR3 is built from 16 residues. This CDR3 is CASSLGGTEGSYEQYF. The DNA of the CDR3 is TGCGCCAGCAGCTTGGGGGGGACGGAGGGCTCCTACGAGCAGTACTTC.

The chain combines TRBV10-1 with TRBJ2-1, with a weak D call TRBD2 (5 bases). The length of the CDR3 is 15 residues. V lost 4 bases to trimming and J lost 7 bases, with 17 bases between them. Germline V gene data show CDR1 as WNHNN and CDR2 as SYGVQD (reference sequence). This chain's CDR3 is CASSGALGNGNEQFF. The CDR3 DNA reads TGCGCCAGCAGTGGTGCCCTCGGGAATGGTAATGAGCAGTTCTTC.

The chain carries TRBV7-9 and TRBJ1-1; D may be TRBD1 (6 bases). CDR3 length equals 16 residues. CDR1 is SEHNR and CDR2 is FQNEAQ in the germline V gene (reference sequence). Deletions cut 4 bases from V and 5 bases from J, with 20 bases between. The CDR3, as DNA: TGTGCCAGCAGCTCCCCCGGGGGGGCCTTGCGTACTGAAGCTTTCTTT. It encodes CASSSPGGALRTEAFF.

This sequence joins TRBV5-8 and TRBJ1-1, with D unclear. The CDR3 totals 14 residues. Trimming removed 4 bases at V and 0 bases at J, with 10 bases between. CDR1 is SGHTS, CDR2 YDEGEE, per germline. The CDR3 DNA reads TGTGCCAGCAGCCCCGGCGCGGTGAACACTGAAGCTTTCTTT. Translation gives CASSPGAVNTEAFF.

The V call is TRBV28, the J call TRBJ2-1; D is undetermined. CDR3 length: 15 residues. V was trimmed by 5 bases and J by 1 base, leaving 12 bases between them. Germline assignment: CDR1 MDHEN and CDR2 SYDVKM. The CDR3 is CASSPGALSYNEQFF. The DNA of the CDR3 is TGTGCCAGCAGTCCTGGTGCGCTTTCCTACAATGAGCAGTTCTTC.

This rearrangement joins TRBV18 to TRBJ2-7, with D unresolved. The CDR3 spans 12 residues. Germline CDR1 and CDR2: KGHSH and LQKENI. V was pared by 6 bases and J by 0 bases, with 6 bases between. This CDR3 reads CASSGSSYEQYF. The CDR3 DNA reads TGTGCCAGCTCTGGTAGCTCCTACGAGCAGTACTTC.

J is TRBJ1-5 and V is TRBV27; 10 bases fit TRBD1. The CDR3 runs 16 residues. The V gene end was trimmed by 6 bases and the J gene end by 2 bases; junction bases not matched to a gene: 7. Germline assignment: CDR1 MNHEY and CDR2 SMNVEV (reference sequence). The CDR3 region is CASRTSGTGGNQPQHF. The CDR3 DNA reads TGTGCCAGCAGGACCTCCGGGACAGGGGGCAATCAGCCCCAGCATTTT.

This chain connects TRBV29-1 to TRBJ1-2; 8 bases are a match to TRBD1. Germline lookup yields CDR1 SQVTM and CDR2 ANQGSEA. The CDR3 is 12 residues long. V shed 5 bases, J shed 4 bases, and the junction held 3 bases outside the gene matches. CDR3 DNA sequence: TGCAGCGTTACGACAGGGGTCTATGGCTACACCTTC. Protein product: CSVTTGVYGYTF.

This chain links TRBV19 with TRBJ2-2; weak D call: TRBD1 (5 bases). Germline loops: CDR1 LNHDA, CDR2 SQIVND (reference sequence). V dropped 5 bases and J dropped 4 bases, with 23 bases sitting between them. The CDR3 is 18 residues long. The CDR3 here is CASSPRPRPGKVTGELFF. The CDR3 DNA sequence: TGTGCCAGTAGTCCAAGACCCAGGCCAGGGAAAGTCACCGGGGAGCTGTTTTTT.

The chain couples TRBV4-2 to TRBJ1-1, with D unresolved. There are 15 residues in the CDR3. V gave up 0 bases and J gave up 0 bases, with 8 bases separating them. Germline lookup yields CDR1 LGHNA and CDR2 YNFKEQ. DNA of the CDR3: TGTGCCAGCAGCCAAGATTGGCCCGTGAACACTGAAGCTTTCTTT. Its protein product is CASSQDWPVNTEAFF.

CDR3 in amino acids: CASSLILGSGTEAFF. The CDR3 DNA follows: TGTGCCAGCAGCTTAATTCTGGGTTCGGGCACTGAAGCTTTCTTT. This chain links TRBV7-2 with TRBJ1-1, with D uncertain. Looked up from germline, CDR1 is SGHTA and CDR2 is FQGNSA. There are 15 residues in the CDR3. The V gene lost 2 bases and the J gene lost 4 bases, with 14 bases spanning the gap.

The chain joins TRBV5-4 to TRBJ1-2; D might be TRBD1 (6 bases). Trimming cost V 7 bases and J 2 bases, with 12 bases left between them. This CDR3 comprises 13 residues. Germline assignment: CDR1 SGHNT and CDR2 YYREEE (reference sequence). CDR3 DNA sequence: TGTGCCAGCCACTTACAGGGAAACTATGGCTACACCTTC. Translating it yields CASHLQGNYGYTF.